This passage covers 17 T cell receptor beta chains from one sample sequenced in a study of CD8+ T cells in alopecia areata (dated by TCRdb to the late 2010s). The sample's time point label is to be understood as: 24 weeks on oral tofacitinib. The treatment or condition tag for this specimen amounts to: oral pan-JAK inhibitor, 5-10 mg twice daily. The library was generated by the immunoSEQ multiplex PCR assay. To provide template for TCR sequencing, every sample had RNA extracted and reverse transcribed into cDNA. The immuneACCESS repertoire file appears here via TCRdb, limited to in-frame rearrangements. These files lack a portion of the clones; in checked studies, under half of the deficit traces to unresolved V genes, and the cause of the others is not known. The sample data list 190,000 or so clones, and 58% of these were observed just once. Roughly an eighth of the sample is in the top ten clones.

Material: CD8+ T cells sorted from blood, obtained at week 24, from a patient treated with tofacitinib. All receptors derive from a human donor with alopecia areata.

This clone was seen only a few times. This chain links TRBV30 with TRBJ1-2; D perhaps matches TRBD1 (5 bases). The CDR3 loop spans 14 amino acids. Germline CDR1 reads GTSNPN; CDR2 reads SVGIG (reference sequence). V lost 8 bases, J lost 5 bases, and 21 bases lay in between. CDR3 sequence reads: CASVGGGDGYGYTF. CDR3 coding DNA: TGTGCCAGTGTTGGTGGGGGGGACGGGTATGGCTACACCTTC.

This clone was counted a few times. V usage is TRBV7-9 and J usage is TRBJ1-2; a possible D gene is TRBD1 (5 bases). CDR1 is SEHNR and CDR2 is FQNEAQ in the germline V gene (reference sequence). The CDR3 runs to 15 residues. Trimming cost V 5 bases and J 5 bases, with 18 bases left between them. This CDR3 is CASSPLGGVRYGYTF. The CDR3 nucleotides read TGTGCCAGCAGCCCCCTTGGAGGGGTACGATATGGCTACACCTTC.

The rearrangement joins TRBV4-1 to TRBJ2-5; 9 bases are a match to TRBD1. The V and J ends lost 0 bases and 5 bases, in that order; junction bases with no gene match: 13. Germline V gene lookup returns CDR1 MGHRA and CDR2 YSYEKL. This CDR3 comprises 18 residues. The CDR3 sequence is CASSQERVVAGTGETQYF. The CDR3 nucleotides read TGCGCCAGCAGCCAAGAAAGGGTGGTGGCTGGGACAGGGGAGACCCAGTACTTC.

This clone was counted only a few times. The chain couples TRBV29-1 to TRBJ2-7, with D possibly TRBD1 on 6 matching bases. Germline assignment: CDR1 SQVTM and CDR2 ANQGSEA. There are 14 residues in the CDR3. V was shortened by 2 bases and J by 2 bases, with 13 bases between the two germline ends. The CDR3 protein is CSVELRDKTYEQYF. The CDR3 bases are TGCAGCGTTGAACTCCGGGACAAGACCTACGAGCAGTACTTC.

The rearrangement uses TRBV27 and TRBJ2-6; D may be TRBD1 (6 bases). The CDR3 totals 17 residues. The germline gives CDR1 MNHEY, CDR2 SMNVEV (reference sequence). The V gene lost 1 base and the J gene lost 2 bases, with 12 bases spanning the gap. CDR3 in DNA: TGTGCCAGCAGTTTATATGCAGGGGTCACTGGGGCCAACGTCCTGACTTTC. Translating it yields CASSLYAGVTGANVLTF.

The V and J genes are TRBV5-4 and TRBJ2-4, with D tentatively TRBD1 (6 bases). Germline-derived CDR1 and CDR2 are SGHNT and YYREEE (reference sequence). The CDR3 is 16 residues long. The V end was cut by 0 bases, the J end by 8 bases, with 18 bases between. The CDR3 DNA reads TGTGCCAGCAGCTTGGAGGGGGTCGGTGGCGGAGACATTCAGTACTTC. As protein: CASSLEGVGGGDIQYF.

The chain couples TRBV13 to TRBJ2-6; D remains unclear. The germline CDR1 and CDR2 sequences are PRHDT and FYEKMQ (reference sequence). The germline V and J ends were trimmed by 0 bases and 0 bases, with 12 bases remaining between them. CDR3 length equals 18 residues. In DNA, the CDR3 is TGTGCCAGCAGCTTAGGCCTCTACAGCATCTCTGGGGCCAACGTCCTGACTTTC. Translation gives CASSLGLYSISGANVLTF.

The chain employs TRBV5-1 and TRBJ2-7; possible D gene TRBD1, 5 bases. The CDR3 extends over 15 amino acids. Trimming took off 4 bases at V and 2 bases at J, with 16 bases between the two ends. CDR1 SGHRS and CDR2 YFSETQ come from the germline V gene. The CDR3, as DNA: TGCGCCAGCAGCCCTGAGACAGTTCCCACCTACGAGCAGTACTTC. It encodes CASSPETVPTYEQYF.

The rearrangement joins TRBV5-1 to TRBJ2-4; 13 positions agree with TRBD2. This CDR3 is 20 amino acids long. The V gene's germline CDR1 is SGHRS and CDR2 YFSETQ. The ends lost 4 bases at V and 3 bases at J; junction bases unmatched: 16. In DNA, the CDR3 is TGCGCCAGCAGCCCCCACCCAACTAGCGGGGGGGCAAACTTCAAAAACATTCAGTACTTC. Encoded protein: CASSPHPTSGGANFKNIQYF.

This clone has more than one count but fewer than ten. This chain uses TRBV6-4 with TRBJ1-2; the D is unclear. V lost 0 bases, J lost 4 bases, and 12 bases lay in between. The germline V gene has CDR1 MRHNA and CDR2 SNTAGT. CDR3 length equals 15 residues. The chain's CDR3 is CASSDSTRTPYGYTF. The DNA of the CDR3 is TGTGCCAGCAGTGACTCGACTAGGACCCCCTATGGCTACACCTTC.

Turning to this clone: The sample contains more than one DNA sequence encoding this CDR3. The chain has TRBV20-1 and TRBJ1-2; D not certain. Germline CDR1 is DFQATT and CDR2 is SNEGSKA (reference sequence). This CDR3 is built from 10 residues. The germline V and J ends were trimmed by 5 bases and 2 bases, with 3 bases remaining between them. DNA of the CDR3: TGCAGTGCTCCCAACTATGGCTACACCTTC. It is translated as CSAPNYGYTF.

The J gene is TRBJ1-2, the V gene TRBV5-1; 9 bases line up with TRBD1. This CDR3 contains 15 residues. The junction had 6 bases not matched to a gene; V was cut back by 2 bases and J by 4 bases. CDR1 and CDR2 (germline): SGHRS, YFSETQ. The CDR3 protein is CASSFGTGSVYGYTF. CDR3 DNA: TGCGCCAGCAGCTTCGGGACAGGGTCGGTCTATGGCTACACCTTC.

The chain combines TRBV19 with TRBJ1-1; D is undetermined. CDR3 length: 12 amino acids. Germline V gene sequence: CDR1 LNHDA, CDR2 SQIVND (reference sequence). The V end was cut by 6 bases, the J end by 5 bases, with 10 bases between. This chain's CDR3 is CASRSGWTEAFF. The DNA of the CDR3 is TGTGCCAGTAGAAGCGGATGGACTGAAGCTTTCTTT.

The rearrangement links TRBV4-1 to TRBJ1-2; D is perhaps TRBD1 (6 bases). Trimming left V 1 base short and J 5 bases short, with 8 bases between. This CDR3 has 13 amino acids. CDR1 MGHRA and CDR2 YSYEKL come from the germline V gene. The CDR3 DNA reads TGCGCCAGCAGCCAAGGGGGGCGTTATGGCTACACCTTC. Translation gives CASSQGGRYGYTF.

The rearrangement links TRBV29-1 to TRBJ2-2; TRBD1 aligns across 10 bases. Per the germline V gene, CDR1 is SQVTM and CDR2 is ANQGSEA. J lost 4 bases, V lost 4 bases, and 6 bases had no gene match. The CDR3 extends over 15 amino acids. CDR3 nucleotides: TGCAGCGTTGTTCTTGGGGACAGGGGCACCGGGGAGCTGTTTTTT. Translating gives CSVVLGDRGTGELFF.

The rearrangement joins TRBV6-5 to TRBJ2-7; D might be TRBD1 (6 bases). The CDR3 is made up of 14 amino acids. V lost 7 bases and J 0 bases, leaving 13 bases between the germline ends. Looked up from germline, CDR1 is MNHEY and CDR2 is SVGAGI. CDR3 sequence reads: CASTVGGHSYEQYF. In DNA, the CDR3 is TGTGCCAGCACAGTAGGGGGACACTCCTACGAGCAGTACTTC.

This sequence joins TRBV13 and TRBJ1-5; D gene unclear. This CDR3 is built from 13 residues. Germline-derived CDR1 and CDR2 are PRHDT and FYEKMQ (reference sequence). V lost 6 bases and J lost 9, with 15 bases in between. This chain's CDR3 is CASSTQLGRPQHF. The CDR3 coding sequence is TGTGCCAGCAGTACCCAATTGGGCCGGCCCCAGCATTTT.